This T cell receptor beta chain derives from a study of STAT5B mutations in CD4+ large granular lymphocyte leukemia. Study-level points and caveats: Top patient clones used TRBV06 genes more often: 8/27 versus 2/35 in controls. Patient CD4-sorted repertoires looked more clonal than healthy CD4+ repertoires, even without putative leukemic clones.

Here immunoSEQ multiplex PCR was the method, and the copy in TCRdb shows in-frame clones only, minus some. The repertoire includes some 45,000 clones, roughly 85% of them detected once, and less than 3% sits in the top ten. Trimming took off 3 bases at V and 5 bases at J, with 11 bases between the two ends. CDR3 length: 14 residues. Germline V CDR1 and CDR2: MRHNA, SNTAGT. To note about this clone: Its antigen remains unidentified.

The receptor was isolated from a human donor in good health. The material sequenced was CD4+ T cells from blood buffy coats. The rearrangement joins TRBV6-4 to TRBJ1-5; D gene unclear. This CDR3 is CASSEWGGYQPQHF. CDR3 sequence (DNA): TGTGCCAGCAGTGAATGGGGAGGGTATCAGCCCCAGCATTTT.